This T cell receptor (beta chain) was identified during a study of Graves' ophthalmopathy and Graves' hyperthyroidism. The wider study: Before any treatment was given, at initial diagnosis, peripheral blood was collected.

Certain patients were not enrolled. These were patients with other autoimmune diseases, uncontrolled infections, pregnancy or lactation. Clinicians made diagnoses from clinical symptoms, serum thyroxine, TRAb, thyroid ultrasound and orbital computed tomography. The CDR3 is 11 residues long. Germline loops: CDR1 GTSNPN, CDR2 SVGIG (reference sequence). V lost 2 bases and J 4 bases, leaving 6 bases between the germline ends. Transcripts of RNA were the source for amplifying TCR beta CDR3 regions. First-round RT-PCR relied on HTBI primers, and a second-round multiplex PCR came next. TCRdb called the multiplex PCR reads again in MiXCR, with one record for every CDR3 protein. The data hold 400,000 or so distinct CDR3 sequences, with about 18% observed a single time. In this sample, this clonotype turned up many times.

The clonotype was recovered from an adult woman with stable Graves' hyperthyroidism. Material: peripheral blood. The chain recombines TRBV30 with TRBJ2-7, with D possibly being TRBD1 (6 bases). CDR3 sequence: CAWSQGYEQYF. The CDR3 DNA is TGTGCCTGGAGTCAGGGGTACGAGCAGTACTTC.